The 6 T cell receptor beta chains given below trace back to one sample, sequenced in a study of shared clonotypes between healthy human individuals. Clones were sequenced by immunoSEQ multiplex PCR, and TCRdb holds only the in-frame ones, with some missing. The data contain approximately 500,000 clones, roughly 95% of them singletons. Material for sequencing was naive CD4+ T cells sorted from blood. Subset described: CD45RA+ positively selected. These receptors all stem from a woman aged 25 to 39 in good health.

The chain has TRBV7-8 and TRBJ1-3; 11 nucleotides agree with TRBD1. V trimming: 7 bases; J trimming: 9 bases; junction bases outside the gene matches: 11. CDR1 SGHVS and CDR2 FQNEAQ come from the germline V gene. This CDR3 region has 15 residues. CDR3 DNA: TGTGCCAGCACCCTAACAGGGACAGGGGGGAGCACCATATATTTT. It yields the protein CASTLTGTGGSTIYF.

V usage is TRBV5-8 and J usage is TRBJ1-6, with D unresolved. Between the trimmed V and J ends, which lost 4 bases and 9 bases, there was a span of 20 bases. Germline V lookup: CDR1 SGHTS, CDR2 YDEGEE. The CDR3 loop spans 16 amino acids. The CDR3 here is CASSLHPTVRISPLHF. CDR3 bases: TGTGCCAGCAGCCTACATCCGACGGTTAGGATTTCACCCCTCCACTTT.

V usage is TRBV5-1 and J usage is TRBJ2-3, with D unresolved. V lost 4 bases, J lost 6 bases, and 12 bases lay in between. Germline CDR1 SGHRS, CDR2 YFSETQ. The CDR3 has 13 residues. DNA for the CDR3: TGCGCCAGCAGCCTCGGTGGCAGCGATACGCAGTATTTT. Translated, it gives CASSLGGSDTQYF.

The chain is built from TRBV15 and TRBJ2-7, with TRBD1 identical over 8 bases. V was clipped by 1 base and J by 0 bases; unmatched bases: 8. Looked up from germline, CDR1 is LNHNV and CDR2 is YYDKDF (reference sequence). The CDR3 is 17 amino acids. The CDR3: CATSRALGQGSSYEQYF. The CDR3 coding sequence is TGTGCCACCAGCAGAGCCCTAGGACAGGGATCCTCCTACGAGCAGTACTTC.

V gene TRBV7-6 combines with J gene TRBJ2-3, with D perhaps matching TRBD1 or TRBD2 (6 bases each). This CDR3 comprises 14 residues. In germline, CDR1 is SGHVS, CDR2 FNYEAQ. The ends were cut back, 6 bases at V and 3 bases at J, with 13 bases in the middle. The CDR3 nucleotides are TGTGCCAGCAGTGGGGGGCTAGCTACAGATACGCAGTATTTT. It encodes CASSGGLATDTQYF.

The J gene is TRBJ1-5, the V gene TRBV27; 8 nucleotides agree with TRBD1. Germline V gene lookup returns CDR1 MNHEY and CDR2 SMNVEV (reference sequence). V shed 2 bases and J 6 bases; nucleotides not matched to a gene: 9. The CDR3 contains 16 residues. For the CDR3, the DNA is TGTGCCAGCAGTTTAATGGGGACAGGTGGGGTTCAGCCCCAGCATTTT. Translated: CASSLMGTGGVQPQHF.